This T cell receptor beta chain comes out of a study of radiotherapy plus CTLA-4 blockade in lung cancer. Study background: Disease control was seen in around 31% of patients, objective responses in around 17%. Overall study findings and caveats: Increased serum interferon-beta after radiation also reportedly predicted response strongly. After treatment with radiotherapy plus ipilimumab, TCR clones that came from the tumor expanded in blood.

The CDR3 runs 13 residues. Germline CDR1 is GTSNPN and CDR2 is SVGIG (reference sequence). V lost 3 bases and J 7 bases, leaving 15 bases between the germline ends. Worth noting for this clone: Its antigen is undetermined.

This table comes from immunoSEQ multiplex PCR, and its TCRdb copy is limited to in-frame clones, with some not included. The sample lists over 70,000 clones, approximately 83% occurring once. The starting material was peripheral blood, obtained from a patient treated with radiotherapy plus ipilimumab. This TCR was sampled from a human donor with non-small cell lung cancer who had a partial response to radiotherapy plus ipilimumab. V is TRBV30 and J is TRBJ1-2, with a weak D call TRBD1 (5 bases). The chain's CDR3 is CAWRAPGGTGYTF. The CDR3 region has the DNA TGTGCCTGGAGGGCCCCCGGGGGGACTGGCTACACCTTC.